Included here is one T cell receptor beta chain sequence, with context. The data stem from a study of blood T cell repertoires in COVID-19. Study as a whole: Samples taken during acute and convalescent COVID-19 were collected in the United States, Italy and Spain. PBMCs, B-cell-depleted T cells, or T cells provided the cDNA or gDNA that made up the material.

The germline gives CDR1 SNHLY, CDR2 FYNNEI. The CDR3 length is 12 residues. Trimming removed 10 bases at V and 6 bases at J, with 13 bases between. TCRdb's copy holds only in-frame clones and misses some; the assay was immunoSEQ multiplex PCR. The data hold around 100,000 clones, with around nine tenths observed a single time. Sequenced material: peripheral blood. The genes are TRBV2 and TRBJ1-5; D not resolved. This sequence originates from a human donor in a cohort sampled during active COVID-19. CDR3 DNA: TGTGCCACCTCTATCGAGGTTCAGCCCCAGCATTTT. It codes for CATSIEVQPQHF.